The table lists the clone carrying this T cell receptor beta chain with a few counts. Treg sorting used a CD4+CD25+CD127-/low gate. V was pared by 4 bases and J by 0 bases, with 12 bases of the junction left unmatched. Per germline, CDR1 SGHTA and CDR2 FQGNSA. This CDR3 is 20 amino acids long. In TCRdb, the 5' RACE reads were re-called with MiXCR into one record per CDR3 protein. Among under 9,500 distinct CDR3 sequences listed, around 34% were seen once. This TCR was sampled from a female donor with breast cancer. The specimen sequenced was Tregs sorted from blood. The chain carries TRBV7-2 and TRBJ2-3, with TRBD2 matching over 14 bases. Here the CDR3 DNA reads TGTGCCAGCAGCTCCGCGGGACTAGCGGGAGAAGGGTATAGCACAGATACGCAGTATTTT. Amino acid sequence: CASSSAGLAGEGYSTDTQYF.